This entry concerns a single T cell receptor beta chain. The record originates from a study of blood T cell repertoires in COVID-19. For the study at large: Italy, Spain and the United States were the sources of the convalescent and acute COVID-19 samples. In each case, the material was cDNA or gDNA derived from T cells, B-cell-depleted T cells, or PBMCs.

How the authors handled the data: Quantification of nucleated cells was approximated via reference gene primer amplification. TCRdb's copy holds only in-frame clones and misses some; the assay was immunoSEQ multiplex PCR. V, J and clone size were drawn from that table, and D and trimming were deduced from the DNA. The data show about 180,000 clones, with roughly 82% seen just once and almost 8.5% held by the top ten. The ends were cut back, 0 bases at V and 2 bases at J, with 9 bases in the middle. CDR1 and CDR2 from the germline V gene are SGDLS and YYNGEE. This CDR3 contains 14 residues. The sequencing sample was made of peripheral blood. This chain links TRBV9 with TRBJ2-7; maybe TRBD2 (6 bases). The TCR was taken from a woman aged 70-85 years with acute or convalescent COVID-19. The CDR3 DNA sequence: TGTGCCAGCAGCGTAGGGGACTCCCCCTACGAGCAGTACTTC. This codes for CASSVGDSPYEQYF.